Below are 2 T cell receptor beta chains sequenced from a single sample in a study of shared clonotypes between healthy human individuals (dated by TCRdb to 2018 to 2021). The method behind the library was the immunoSEQ multiplex PCR assay. TCRdb provides this immuneACCESS table in a form limited to in-frame rearrangements. Some clones are lacking; in checked studies, under half of them reflect an unresolved V gene, and why the rest are absent is not known. Present in this sample are about 2.4 million clones, approximately 94% of which were seen just once. The ten top clones hold over 0.12% of the sample. The sequenced sample consisted of naive CD4+ T cells sorted from blood. Interpreted using the paper, the cell subset or site label stands for: CD45RA+ positively selected. The receptors here all came from a man between 18 and 35 years old in good health.

This rearrangement joins TRBV28 to TRBJ1-5; D is uncertain. Per the germline V gene, CDR1 is MDHEN and CDR2 is SYDVKM. The CDR3 has 13 residues. Trimming pared 5 bases from V and 5 bases from J, leaving 10 bases between. The CDR3 sequence: CASSLGWDQPQHF. The CDR3 region has the DNA TGTGCCAGCAGTCTAGGGTGGGATCAGCCCCAGCATTTT.

V and J are TRBV5-1 and TRBJ2-1; 10 bases map to TRBD2. The germline V gene encodes CDR1 SGHRS and CDR2 YFSETQ. The J segment lost 0 bases and the V segment lost 0 bases, leaving 12 bases of the junction unmatched. This CDR3 contains 20 residues. This CDR3 is CASSLGLAGVILSSYNEQFF. Written as DNA, the CDR3 is TGCGCCAGCAGCTTGGGCCTAGCGGGGGTCATTCTAAGCTCCTACAATGAGCAGTTCTTC.